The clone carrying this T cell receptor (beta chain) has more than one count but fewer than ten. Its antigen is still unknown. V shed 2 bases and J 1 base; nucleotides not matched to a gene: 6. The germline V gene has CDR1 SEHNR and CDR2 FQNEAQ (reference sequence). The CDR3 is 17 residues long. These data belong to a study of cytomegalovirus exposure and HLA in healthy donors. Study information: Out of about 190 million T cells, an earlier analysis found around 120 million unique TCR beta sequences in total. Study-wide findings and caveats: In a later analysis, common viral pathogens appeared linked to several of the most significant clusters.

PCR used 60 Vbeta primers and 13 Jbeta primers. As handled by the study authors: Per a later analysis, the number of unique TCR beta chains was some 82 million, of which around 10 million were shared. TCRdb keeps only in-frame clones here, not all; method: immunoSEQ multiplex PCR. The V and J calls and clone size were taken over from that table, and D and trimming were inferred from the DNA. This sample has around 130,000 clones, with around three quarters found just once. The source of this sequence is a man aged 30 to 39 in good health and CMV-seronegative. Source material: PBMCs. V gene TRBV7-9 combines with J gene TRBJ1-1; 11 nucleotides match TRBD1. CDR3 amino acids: CASSLSIGQGANTEAFF. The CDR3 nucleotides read TGTGCCAGCAGCTTAAGTATTGGACAGGGGGCGAACACTGAAGCTTTCTTT.